The 18 T cell receptor beta chains reported below all come from one sample, sequenced in a study of read filtering for tumor transcriptome and immune sequencing. From about 0.4 ug of RNA, a library with molecular barcoded alpha/delta and beta/gamma adaptors was made. In TCRdb, the reads were re-called with MiXCR into one record per CDR3 protein. The repertoire consists of 130,000 or so distinct CDR3 sequences, with less than 15% occurring once and the leading ten covering 8.4%. The sequencing input was a population of CD138-negative cells sorted from bone marrow. These receptors originate from a donor at least 40 years old with multiple myeloma.

This clonotype came up many times. This chain connects TRBV7-6 to TRBJ2-1; 9 positions agree with TRBD2. The germline V gene encodes CDR1 SGHVS and CDR2 FNYEAQ. The V and J ends lost 5 bases and 5 bases, in that order; junction bases with no gene match: 7. There are 15 residues in the CDR3. The CDR3 sequence: CASSLSGLADNEQFF. Written as DNA, the CDR3 is TGTGCCAGCAGCCTCTCGGGACTAGCTGACAATGAGCAGTTCTTC. Supplemented by reference TRBV7-6 and TRBJ2-1, the full variable domain reads GAGVSQSPRYKVTKRGQDVALRCDPISGHVSLYWYRQALGQGPEFLTYFNYEAQQDKSGLPNDRFSAERPEGSISTLTIQRTEQRDSAMYRCASSLSGLADNEQFFGPGTRLTVL.

This clonotype was picked up many times. V usage is TRBV15 and J usage is TRBJ2-4; weak D call: TRBD2 (6 bases). Germline V gene data show CDR1 as LNHNV and CDR2 as YYDKDF (reference sequence). This CDR3 contains 15 residues. Trimming pared 3 bases from V and 2 bases from J, leaving 11 bases between. The CDR3: CATSSRELSKNIQYF. The DNA of the CDR3 is TGTGCCACCAGCAGTCGGGAGTTATCCAAAAACATTCAGTACTTC.

The table lists this clonotype with many counts. This chain connects TRBV29-1 to TRBJ2-1, with 7 bases aligning to TRBD1. V lost 3 bases and J lost 6; bases outside the gene matches: 8. The CDR3 covers 14 residues. The germline gives CDR1 SQVTM, CDR2 ANQGSEA. The CDR3 spells CSVEATGAGNEQFF. The CDR3 DNA reads as TGCAGCGTTGAGGCCACAGGGGCAGGCAATGAGCAGTTCTTC.

This clonotype was seen ten or more times. This chain joins TRBV29-1 and TRBJ2-3; maybe TRBD1 (5 bases). The CDR3 consists of 13 residues. The ends were cut back, 7 bases at V and 9 bases at J, with 20 bases in the middle. Germline assignment: CDR1 SQVTM and CDR2 ANQGSEA. CDR3 DNA: TGCAGCGCCCTAGACAGTTTTACTCCAACGCAGTATTTT. Protein sequence: CSALDSFTPTQYF.

Many counts were recorded for this clonotype. The V call is TRBV3-1, the J call TRBJ1-1, with D uncertain. CDR1 and CDR2 (germline): LGHDT, YNNKEL (reference sequence). V was shortened by 4 bases and J by 10 bases, with 13 bases between the two germline ends. The CDR3 is 12 amino acids. The CDR3 reads CASSPGNSGAFF. CDR3 DNA: TGTGCCAGCAGCCCAGGAAACAGTGGAGCTTTCTTT. Complete variable domain (other parts from reference TRBV3-1 and TRBJ1-1): DTAVSQTPKYLVTQMGNDKSIKCEQNLGHDTMYWYKQDSKKFLKIMFSYNNKELIINETVPNRFSPKSPDKAHLNLHINSLELGDSAVYFCASSPGNSGAFFGQGTRLTVV.

The table lists this clonotype with many counts. The V gene is TRBV20-1, the J gene TRBJ1-4; a possible D gene is TRBD1 (5 bases). Germline V CDR1 and CDR2: DFQATT, SNEGSKA (reference sequence). Trimming took off 3 bases at V and 3 bases at J, with 11 bases between the two ends. The CDR3 runs to 14 residues. The CDR3 nucleotides are TGCAGTGCTAGTACGGGGACGGCTAATGAAAAACTGTTTTTT. Encoded protein: CSASTGTANEKLFF.

This clonotype was counted ten times or more. The chain joins TRBV6-5 to TRBJ2-2; 9 bases agree with TRBD2. The CDR3 loop spans 16 amino acids. Unmatched junction bases numbered 5, after V lost 5 bases and J lost 1 base. Germline CDR1 reads MNHEY; CDR2 reads SVGAGI. The CDR3 reads CASSPGLAQNTGELFF. The DNA for the CDR3 is TGTGCCAGCAGTCCGGGACTAGCCCAGAACACCGGGGAGCTGTTTTTT.

This clonotype was counted only a few times. This chain uses TRBV6-5 with TRBJ1-1; 8 bases map to TRBD1. Germline V gene data show CDR1 as MNHEY and CDR2 as SVGAGI. The J segment lost 0 bases and the V segment lost 4 bases, leaving 10 bases of the junction unmatched. This CDR3 contains 17 residues. DNA for the CDR3: TGTGCCAGCAGTTGGGACAGGCGTAGCGGGATGAACACTGAAGCTTTCTTT. Translating gives CASSWDRRSGMNTEAFF.

Many counts were recorded for this clonotype. The rearrangement joins TRBV7-9 to TRBJ2-1; 8 nucleotides align to TRBD1. The ends lost 5 bases at V and 0 bases at J; junction bases unmatched: 6. CDR3 length: 16 residues. CDR1 and CDR2 from the germline V gene are SEHNR and FQNEAQ (reference sequence). The CDR3 here is CASSPRTGSSYNEQFF. As DNA, the CDR3 is TGTGCCAGCAGCCCAAGGACAGGGAGCTCCTACAATGAGCAGTTCTTC. Together with reference TRBV7-9 and TRBJ2-1, the CDR3 gives the full variable domain: DTGVSQNPRHKITKRGQNVTFRCDPISEHNRLYWYRQTLGQGPEFLTYFQNEAQLEKSRLLSDRFSAERPKGSFSTLEIQRTEQGDSAMYLCASSPRTGSSYNEQFFGPGTRLTVL.

This clonotype was counted many times. The gene calls are TRBV6-1 and TRBJ1-5; 11 bases are shared with TRBD1. The junction had 14 bases not matched to a gene; V was cut back by 6 bases and J by 7 bases. Germline CDR1 reads MNHNS; CDR2 reads SASEGT. This CDR3 comprises 17 residues. CDR3 loop: CASSQRGTGGSRQPQHF. Here the CDR3 DNA reads TGTGCCAGCAGCCAAAGGGGGACAGGGGGTTCCAGGCAGCCCCAGCATTTT.

This clonotype has at least ten counts. V is TRBV19 and J is TRBJ2-7; 12 positions match TRBD1. The length of the CDR3 is 14 residues. After removal of 4 bases from V and 7 bases from J, the junction contained 5 bases not matched to a gene. Looked up from germline, CDR1 is LNHDA and CDR2 is SQIVND (reference sequence). The CDR3, as DNA: TGTGCCAGTAGTACGGGACAGGGGGCGAGGGAGCAGTACTTC. It yields the protein CASSTGQGAREQYF. The full variable domain, completed using reference TRBV19 and TRBJ2-7, is DGGITQSPKYLFRKEGQNVTLSCEQNLNHDAMYWYRQDPGQGLRLIYYSQIVNDFQKGDIAEGYSVSREKKESFPLTVTSAQKNPTAFYLCASSTGQGAREQYFGPGTRLTVT.

This clonotype was observed at least ten times. CDR3 bases: TGCAGCGTCGAAAGACAGGTGAACACTGAAGCTTTCTTT. Translation gives CSVERQVNTEAFF. This chain connects TRBV29-1 to TRBJ1-1; tentative D call: TRBD1 (6 bases). The germline CDR1 and CDR2 sequences are SQVTM and ANQGSEA. The CDR3 sequence is 13 residues long. V shed 6 bases and J shed 0 bases, with 11 bases lying between them.

This clonotype was counted ten times or more. The gene calls are TRBV19 and TRBJ1-1, with D hard to call. The CDR3 sequence is 17 residues long. Trimming stripped 10 bases from V and 0 bases from J, with 24 bases between. Germline V lookup: CDR1 LNHDA, CDR2 SQIVND (reference sequence). The CDR3 region has the DNA TGTGCCACCACAATTCCCTTATATCGCAGTTTGAACACTGAAGCTTTCTTT. Amino acids: CATTIPLYRSLNTEAFF.

Notes on this clonotype: Possible read error: a much larger clone is one base away. This chain connects TRBV15 to TRBJ2-3; tentatively, D is TRBD1 or TRBD2 (5 bases each). Germline V CDR1 and CDR2: LNHNV, YYDKDF (reference sequence). Trimming pared 3 bases from V and 7 bases from J, leaving 14 bases between. The length of the CDR3 is 14 residues. CDR3: CATSRVGTPYTQYF. DNA for the CDR3: TGTGCCACCAGCAGGGTAGGGACCCCATATACGCAGTATTTT.

To note about this clonotype: A much bigger clone sits one base away, suggesting this may be a read error. The chain is built from TRBV19 and TRBJ2-3; D is ambiguous. The CDR3 has 13 amino acids. Germline loops: CDR1 LNHDA, CDR2 SQIVND (reference sequence). The CDR3 DNA sequence: TGTGCCGGTAGTATTCTAGGCACAGATACGCAGTATTTT. It codes for CAGSILGTDTQYF.

This clonotype was seen many times. This rearrangement joins TRBV7-9 to TRBJ1-4; TRBD1 agrees at 7 bases. With 3 bases clipped from V and 6 bases from J, the junction kept 4 bases outside the gene matches. From germline, CDR1 is SEHNR and CDR2 FQNEAQ (reference sequence). This CDR3 region has 14 residues. CDR3 in DNA: TGTGCCAGCAGCTTTCCCAGGGGGGATGAAAAACTGTTTTTT. Residues: CASSFPRGDEKLFF. Combining the CDR3 with reference TRBV7-9 and TRBJ1-4 gives the whole variable domain DTGVSQNPRHKITKRGQNVTFRCDPISEHNRLYWYRQTLGQGPEFLTYFQNEAQLEKSRLLSDRFSAERPKGSFSTLEIQRTEQGDSAMYLCASSFPRGDEKLFFGSGTQLSVL.

This clonotype was recorded many times. The chain joins TRBV20-1 to TRBJ2-1; 14 nucleotides agree with TRBD2. Germline CDR1 DFQATT, CDR2 SNEGSKA (reference sequence). The V gene end was trimmed by 3 bases and the J gene end by 8 bases; junction bases not matched to a gene: 6. The CDR3 length is 15 residues. The CDR3 DNA follows: TGCAGTGCTAGCGAGACTAGCGGGAGGGCCGATGAGCAGTTCTTC. Translation gives CSASETSGRADEQFF.

Of note for this clonotype: With a much larger clone just one base away, this may be a read error. The J gene is TRBJ2-7, the V gene TRBV6-2 or TRBV6-3, with 9 bases identical to TRBD1. This CDR3 contains 16 residues. CDR1 and CDR2 (germline): MNHEY, SVGEGT. With 3 bases clipped from V and 4 bases from J, the junction kept 10 bases outside the gene matches. CDR3: CASSYCPGQGAYEQYF. The DNA of the CDR3 is TGTGCCAGCAGTTATTGTCCGGGACAGGGTGCTTACGAGCAGTACTTC.